Below are 32 T cell receptor beta chains sequenced from a single sample in a study of T cell responses to AZD1222 COVID-19 vaccine. TCRdb keeps only in-frame clones here, not all; method: immunoSEQ multiplex PCR. The sample consists of 180,000 or so clones, approximately 95% of them appearing once. This material consisted of peripheral blood, taken 28 days after the second dose of the MenACWY control vaccine. The receptors derive from an adult who received the MenACWY meningococcal vaccine as a control.

The chain joins TRBV19 to TRBJ2-7; 7 bases agree with TRBD1. The CDR3 runs 12 residues. Germline V gene data show CDR1 as LNHDA and CDR2 as SQIVND (reference sequence). V was pared by 9 bases and J by 2 bases, with 4 bases of the junction left unmatched. The CDR3 here is CASRDRAYEQYF. The DNA of the CDR3 is TGTGCCAGCCGGGACAGAGCCTACGAGCAGTACTTC.

This chain joins TRBV29-1 and TRBJ2-7; 9 bases agree with TRBD2. The CDR3 runs to 13 residues. V gave up 5 bases and J gave up 4 bases; unmatched junction bases: 6. CDR1 is SQVTM and CDR2 is ANQGSEA in the germline V gene. CDR3 amino acids: CSVPGLAQYEQYF. CDR3 coding DNA: TGCAGCGTTCCGGGACTAGCTCAGTACGAGCAGTACTTC.

V is TRBV10-1 and J is TRBJ1-2, with unresolved D. Per germline, CDR1 WNHNN and CDR2 SYGVQD (reference sequence). Trimming cost V 4 bases and J 8 bases, with 14 bases left between them. This CDR3 comprises 13 residues. The DNA of the CDR3 is TGCGCCAGCAGTGCGGATCAGGCGGGAGGCTACACCTTC. Its translation is CASSADQAGGYTF.

V gene TRBV19 combines with J gene TRBJ2-1, with no clear D. The V gene lost 1 base and the J gene lost 7 bases, with 8 bases spanning the gap. CDR1 and CDR2 from the germline V gene are LNHDA and SQIVND (reference sequence). CDR3 length: 13 amino acids. The CDR3 nucleotides are TGTGCCAGTAGTATAGGGGCGGTGAATGAGCAGTTCTTC. This translates into CASSIGAVNEQFF.

V gene TRBV7-2 combines with J gene TRBJ2-4, with a weak D call TRBD2 (6 bases). V lost 6 bases and J lost 8, with 14 bases in between. Germline CDR1 SGHTA, CDR2 FQGNSA. The CDR3 length is 13 residues. CDR3 in amino acids: CASRKPPGDIQYF. DNA of the CDR3: TGTGCCAGCAGAAAGCCTCCGGGAGACATTCAGTACTTC.

This clone was seen just once. The chain is built from TRBV5-5 and TRBJ1-5; TRBD1 is a possible D gene (5 bases). Trimming left V 0 bases short and J 6 bases short, with 13 bases between. This CDR3 comprises 15 residues. Germline V lookup: CDR1 SGHKS, CDR2 YYEKEE (reference sequence). CDR3 in amino acids: CASSLVVTEGQPQHF. CDR3 bases: TGTGCCAGCAGCTTGGTTGTGACAGAAGGTCAGCCCCAGCATTTT.

The chain uses TRBV6-1 and TRBJ1-5; D call uncertain. Deletions cut 2 bases from V and 0 bases from J, with 11 bases between. This CDR3 comprises 16 residues. CDR1 is MNHNS, CDR2 SASEGT, per germline. As DNA, the CDR3 is TGTGCCAGCAGTGAAATAGGAGTAGTTAGCAATCAGCCCCAGCATTTT. Translation: CASSEIGVVSNQPQHF.

The sample holds a few counts of this clone. This sequence joins TRBV18 and TRBJ1-1; D ambiguous. V lost 3 bases to trimming and J lost 2 bases, with 13 bases between them. The CDR3 has 15 residues. Per the germline V gene, CDR1 is KGHSH and CDR2 is LQKENI. Here the CDR3 reads CASSPPDTVNTEAFF. The CDR3, as DNA: TGTGCCAGCTCACCCCCAGACACGGTAAACACTGAAGCTTTCTTT.

This sequence joins TRBV10-1 and TRBJ2-7; 7 bases fit TRBD1. J gave up 3 bases and V 6 bases, and 5 bases lay outside the gene matches. This CDR3 spans 13 amino acids. The germline CDR1 and CDR2 sequences are WNHNN and SYGVQD (reference sequence). Written as DNA, the CDR3 is TGCGCCAGCAGCGGACAGGTGGGCTACGAGCAGTACTTC. Translation: CASSGQVGYEQYF.

The chain joins TRBV11-1 to TRBJ1-1; 7 nucleotides agree with TRBD1. Germline trimming cut 6 bases from V and 4 bases from J; bases unmatched to any gene: 14. This CDR3 contains 16 residues. Per germline, CDR1 SGHAT and CDR2 FQDESV (reference sequence). DNA for the CDR3: TGTGCCAGCAGACAAGGGACAGCGAGGGCCAGCACTGAAGCTTTCTTT. Protein product: CASRQGTARASTEAFF.

This clone has a handful of counts. This chain connects TRBV4-1 to TRBJ1-4; 8 nucleotides match TRBD1. This CDR3 has 17 residues. Germline CDR1 is MGHRA and CDR2 is YSYEKL. The V and J ends lost 2 bases and 8 bases, in that order; junction bases with no gene match: 13. DNA of the CDR3: TGCGCCAGCAGCCAAAAAGGGGCAACAGGGGGACCCGAAAAACTGTTTTTT. Amino acid sequence: CASSQKGATGGPEKLFF.

The rearrangement joins TRBV5-4 to TRBJ2-2; 9 nucleotides match TRBD1. This CDR3 is built from 16 residues. After removal of 3 bases from V and 1 base from J, the junction contained 4 bases not matched to a gene. The V gene's germline CDR1 is SGHNT and CDR2 YYREEE (reference sequence). The CDR3 nucleotides are TGTGCCAGCAGCTCGACAGGGGGTCGGAACACCGGGGAGCTGTTTTTT. This codes for CASSSTGGRNTGELFF.

The chain recombines TRBV29-1 with TRBJ1-1; D possibly corresponds to TRBD1 (6 bases). Trimming removed 5 bases from V and 0 bases from J, with 10 bases in between. This CDR3 is 13 amino acids long. Germline V CDR1 and CDR2: SQVTM, ANQGSEA. DNA for the CDR3: TGCAGCGTTCAACAGGGCGTGAACACTGAAGCTTTCTTT. This sequence encodes CSVQQGVNTEAFF.

The genes are TRBV30 and TRBJ1-6, with 8 positions matching TRBD1. The length of the CDR3 is 18 residues. V gave up 6 bases and J gave up 8 bases; unmatched junction bases: 21. Looked up from germline, CDR1 is GTSNPN and CDR2 is SVGIG (reference sequence). The CDR3 coding sequence is TGTGCCTGCCGGACCGGGCAGGGGGCGAGGTACGCGTATTCACCCCTCCACTTT. Its protein product is CACRTGQGARYAYSPLHF.

The rearrangement uses TRBV3-1 (or the pseudogene TRBV3-2) and TRBJ1-3, with TRBD1 as a possible D gene (6 bases). V lost 7 bases and J 4 bases, leaving 14 bases between the germline ends. There are 14 residues in the CDR3. The germline gives CDR1 LGHDT, CDR2 YNNKEL (reference sequence). The DNA of the CDR3 is TGTGCCAGCACCCTAACAGGGACAGGAAACACCATATATTTT. This codes for CASTLTGTGNTIYF.

V is TRBV9 and J is TRBJ1-1; D is uncertain. Trimming cost V 4 bases and J 11 bases, with 21 bases left between them. The germline CDR1 and CDR2 sequences are SGDLS and YYNGEE. The CDR3 has 14 residues. Here the CDR3 reads CASSQIEGGEDAFF. CDR3 nucleotide sequence: TGTGCCAGCAGCCAGATTGAGGGTGGAGAGGACGCTTTCTTT.

This sequence joins TRBV6-5 and TRBJ1-5; D perhaps matches TRBD1 (5 bases). This CDR3 has 16 amino acids. CDR1 is MNHEY, CDR2 SVGAGI, per germline. V was shortened by 1 base and J by 2 bases, with 12 bases between the two germline ends. The CDR3 sequence: CASSYWGVGGNQPQHF. In DNA, the CDR3 is TGTGCCAGCAGTTACTGGGGAGTAGGGGGCAATCAGCCCCAGCATTTT.

J is TRBJ1-1 and V is TRBV12-3 or TRBV12-4; D is ambiguous. V lost 2 bases, J lost 4 bases, and 5 bases lay in between. The CDR3 totals 12 residues. The CDR3 DNA reads TGTGCCAGCAGTTTACGGGGCACTGAAGCTTTCTTT. Amino acids: CASSLRGTEAFF.

The chain employs TRBV19 and TRBJ2-1, with a possible D match to TRBD2 (6 bases). With 3 bases removed from V and 0 bases from J, the gap between germline ends came to 9 bases. This CDR3 region has 15 residues. Germline lookup yields CDR1 LNHDA and CDR2 SQIVND (reference sequence). The CDR3 DNA reads TGTGCCAGTAGTATCCCCGGGAGCTCCTACAATGAGCAGTTCTTC. Amino acids: CASSIPGSSYNEQFF.

This clone is a singleton in its sample. The chain combines TRBV27 with TRBJ1-1; D remains unclear. Germline assignment: CDR1 MNHEY and CDR2 SMNVEV (reference sequence). The CDR3 is 12 residues long. V was trimmed by 6 bases and J by 5 bases, leaving 10 bases between them. The CDR3 DNA reads as TGTGCCAGCAGACGGGCGACGACTGAAGCTTTCTTT. Its translation: CASRRATTEAFF.

The chain combines TRBV3-1 (or the pseudogene TRBV3-2) with TRBJ2-5, with D possibly being TRBD1 or TRBD2 (6 bases each). The CDR3 length is 13 residues. V was pared by 6 bases and J by 3 bases, with 11 bases between. Germline CDR1 is LGHDT and CDR2 is YNNKEL (reference sequence). The chain's CDR3 is CASRGGPKETQYF. The CDR3 DNA reads TGTGCCAGCAGGGGGGGCCCAAAAGAGACCCAGTACTTC.

V is TRBV11-3 and J is TRBJ2-1, with D perhaps matching TRBD1 or TRBD2 (5 bases each). CDR1 SGHNT and CDR2 YENEEA come from the germline V gene. The V end was cut by 3 bases, the J end by 9 bases, with 12 bases between. This CDR3 spans 13 amino acids. CDR3: CASSLGTPGEQFF. The CDR3 bases are TGTGCCAGCAGCTTGGGGACCCCCGGTGAGCAGTTCTTC.

The J gene is TRBJ1-4, the V gene TRBV18; D remains ambiguous. The CDR3 loop spans 15 amino acids. CDR1 is KGHSH and CDR2 is LQKENI in the germline V gene. Trimming removed 0 bases at V and 0 bases at J, with 5 bases between. As DNA, the CDR3 is TGTGCCAGCTCACCACCGGGGACAACTAATGAAAAACTGTTTTTT. Its protein product is CASSPPGTTNEKLFF.

The rearrangement links TRBV10-2 to TRBJ2-2, with D tentatively TRBD1 (6 bases). CDR3 length: 17 amino acids. V was pared by 2 bases and J by 1 base, with 14 bases between. CDR1 and CDR2 (germline): WSHSY, SAAADI. The DNA of the CDR3 is TGCGCCAGCAGTGAGGCGGCAGGGGTTGTGAACACCGGGGAGCTGTTTTTT. This codes for CASSEAAGVVNTGELFF.

The chain combines TRBV29-1 with TRBJ2-3; 9 nucleotides match TRBD2. V was pared by 6 bases and J by 4 bases, with 8 bases of the junction left unmatched. The CDR3 covers 14 residues. Germline CDR1 reads SQVTM; CDR2 reads ANQGSEA. The CDR3 is CSVGMTSGADTQYF. CDR3 sequence (DNA): TGCAGCGTGGGGATGACTAGCGGAGCAGATACGCAGTATTTT.

A single count supports this clone. The chain joins TRBV7-5 to TRBJ1-6; TRBD1, the table's D call, lacks a check against the DNA. TRBV7-5 is classified as a pseudogene. The CDR3 spans 15 residues. CDR3 protein: CVRSLGDRAGSPLHF. CDR3 DNA sequence: TGTGTCAGAAGCTTAGGGGACAGGGCTGGTTCACCCCTCCACTTT.

The V call is TRBV6-5, the J call TRBJ1-2, with D maybe TRBD1 (6 bases). The CDR3 is 14 amino acids. Trimming stripped 0 bases from V and 4 bases from J, with 9 bases between. Germline V CDR1 and CDR2: MNHEY, SVGAGI. CDR3 amino acids: CASSYSGQLYGYTF. DNA of the CDR3: TGTGCCAGCAGTTACTCGGGACAACTCTATGGCTACACCTTC.

The chain links TRBV18 to TRBJ1-5; D perhaps matches TRBD1 (5 bases). Germline lookup yields CDR1 KGHSH and CDR2 LQKENI. This CDR3 has 14 residues. The V end was cut by 2 bases, the J end by 4 bases, with 9 bases between. The CDR3 nucleotides read TGTGCCAGCTCACCAGGACAAGTGAATCAGCCCCAGCATTTT. It specifies CASSPGQVNQPQHF.

V gene TRBV6-2 or TRBV6-3 combines with J gene TRBJ2-5; D is ambiguous. The V end lost 0 bases, the J end lost 5 bases, and 13 bases lay between the germline ends. CDR3 length equals 15 residues. Germline CDR1 and CDR2: MNHEY and SVGEGT. The CDR3 spells CASSYSGLAPETQYF. The CDR3 bases are TGTGCCAGCAGTTACTCGGGCTTAGCCCCGGAGACCCAGTACTTC.

This chain joins TRBV3-1 (or the pseudogene TRBV3-2) and TRBJ1-6; TRBD1 agrees at 7 bases. The V gene end was trimmed by 3 bases and the J gene end by 8 bases; junction bases not matched to a gene: 10. The germline V gene encodes CDR1 LGHDT and CDR2 YNNKEL (reference sequence). The CDR3 length is 16 residues. CDR3 in DNA: TGTGCCAGCAGCCAGTTGGGACAGAAGGGCTATTCACCCCTCCACTTT. Translating gives CASSQLGQKGYSPLHF.

The CDR3 here is CASSQEIGRRKFF. The CDR3 DNA follows: TGTGCCAGCAGCCAAGAAATAGGGCGCCGCAAGTTTTTT. This chain connects TRBV3-1 (or the pseudogene TRBV3-2) to TRBJ1-4; D not resolved. The CDR3 totals 13 residues. V was cut by 0 bases and J by 16 bases, with 15 bases left in between. Germline CDR1 LGHDT, CDR2 YNNKEL (reference sequence).

The chain carries TRBV3-1 (or the pseudogene TRBV3-2) and TRBJ1-2; no definite D call. Trimming removed 4 bases from V and 2 bases from J, with 11 bases in between. The CDR3 has 14 amino acids. The germline V gene has CDR1 LGHDT and CDR2 YNNKEL (reference sequence). The CDR3 protein is CASSPLGDNYGYTF. The DNA of the CDR3 is TGTGCCAGCAGCCCGCTGGGTGACAACTATGGCTACACCTTC.